These T cell receptor beta chains were read from a single sample in a study of OX40 agonist ivuxolimab in advanced cancers. Profiling relied on immunoSEQ multiplex PCR, and the TCRdb table lists in-frame clones only, not all of them. The sample consists of under 90,000 clones, roughly 91% of them appearing once. The sample consisted of CD4+ or CD8+ T cells sorted from blood, taken in a trial of the OX40 agonist ivuxolimab. These receptors were obtained from an adult with an advanced solid tumor such as melanoma, head and neck, liver or kidney cancer. Each CDR3 is given with its conserved first and last residue. D genes are given only for firm matches. The listing skips clone size in some rows; elsewhere it reads once, few, many or a size class.

TRBV28	TRBD1	-	TRBJ1-2	TGTGCCAGCTCCATTCCGGGACAGCCTTATGGCTACACCTTC	CASSIPGQPYGYTF
TRBV6-1	-	-	TRBJ2-1	TGTGCCAGCAGTGAAGTATGGGGCAAGAACAATGAGCAGTTCTTC	CASSEVWGKNNEQFF
TRBV19	-	-	TRBJ1-2	TGTGCCAGTAGTATGGAGTCGCCCCGGCGAGGGGGCTACACCTTC	CASSMESPRRGGYTF
TRBV5-1	TRBD1	-	TRBJ2-1	TGCGCCAGCAGCTTACAGGGGAACTCCTACAATGAGCAGTTCTTC	CASSLQGNSYNEQFF
TRBV7-9	-	-	TRBJ2-5	TGTGCCAGCAGCTTGACTCCGGCCGAGACCCAGTACTTC	CASSLTPAETQYF
TRBV2	TRBD1	-	TRBJ2-7	TGTGCCAGCAGTTATTACAGGGGTGGCGAGCAGTACTTC	CASSYYRGGEQYF
TRBV19	TRBD2	once	TRBJ2-5	TGTGCCAGCTCCCCGGTAGCGGGGCAAGAGAGCCAGTACTTC	CASSPVAGQESQYF
TRBV7-2	TRBD1	-	TRBJ1-6	TGTGCCAGCAGACTCGAGGGACAGGGTTCACCCCTCCACTTT	CASRLEGQGSPLHF
TRBV7-9	-	-	TRBJ1-1	TGTGCCAGCAGCCCTAGCGGGTTTAAGGCAGGAGCTTTCTTT	CASSPSGFKAGAFF
TRBV4-3	TRBD2	-	TRBJ2-3	TGCGCCAGCAGCCAAGTTTGGACTAGCTCGACAGATACGCAGTATTTT	CASSQVWTSSTDTQYF
TRBV18	-	-	TRBJ2-2	TGTGCCAGCTCAATGGTTATGGTGACCGGGGAGCTGTTTTTT	CASSMVMVTGELFF
TRBV5-5	TRBD1	-	TRBJ2-1	TGTGCCAGCAGCCCGAGACCGGGACAGGGGAGGGACGAGCAGTTCTTC	CASSPRPGQGRDEQFF
TRBV7-8	-	once	TRBJ2-6	TGTGCCAGCAGCTTAGACTCTGGGGCCAACGTCCTGACTTTC	CASSLDSGANVLTF
TRBV9	-	-	TRBJ1-5	TGTGCCAGCAGCCCCCGGGGGGGCGCGGACAATCAGCCCCAGCATTTT	CASSPRGGADNQPQHF
TRBV5-1	TRBD2	-	TRBJ2-2	TGCGCCAGCAGCTTCGGCGGGGGGACCGGGGAGCTGTTTTTT	CASSFGGGTGELFF
TRBV7-2	TRBD1	-	TRBJ2-4	TGTGCCAGCAGCCTACTCCCGGGACAGAGGGAGAAAAACATTCAGTACTTC	CASSLLPGQREKNIQYF
TRBV10-3	-	once	TRBJ2-5	TGTGCCATCAGCTTTCAAGCGCAGGGGTTCAATGGAGAGACCCAGTACTTC	CAISFQAQGFNGETQYF
TRBV18	TRBD1	-	TRBJ1-2	TGTGCCAGCTCACCCTTAGCAGGGGGCGCATATGGCTACACCTTC	CASSPLAGGAYGYTF
TRBV5-1	-	-	TRBJ2-4	TGCGCCAGCAGCTTGCCACTTGGGAGCTTCAAAAACATTCAGTACTTC	CASSLPLGSFKNIQYF
TRBV19	-	-	TRBJ1-2	TGTGCCAGTAGGGCCCAGGGGCAGGTCTATGGCTACACCTTC	CASRAQGQVYGYTF
TRBV2	-	-	TRBJ1-5	TGTGCCAGCAGGAGGGACGGGGGCAATCAGCCCCAGCATTTT	CASRRDGGNQPQHF
TRBV25-1	-	-	TRBJ2-7	TGTGCCAGCAGCCTGTCGGGCCTCTCCTACGAGCAGTACTTC	CASSLSGLSYEQYF
TRBV19	-	-	TRBJ1-2	TGTGCCAGTAGTATGCGTGACCGACCTTGGGGCTACACCTTC	CASSMRDRPWGYTF
TRBV5-4	TRBD1	-	TRBJ1-2	TGTGCCAGCGGTACTCAGGGGGTCGAGGGCTACACCTTC	CASGTQGVEGYTF
TRBV28	-	-	TRBJ2-5	TGTGCCAGCAGTTTAAATGGGAATGGTCAAGAGACCCAGTACTTC	CASSLNGNGQETQYF
TRBV28	-	-	TRBJ1-5	TGTGCCAGCAACACACAGGGAGGGAGCCAGCCCCAGCATTTT	CASNTQGGSQPQHF
TRBV6-6	-	-	TRBJ2-7	TGTGCCAGCAGTCTCGGGGGTCCTTCGTACTTC	CASSLGGPSYF
TRBV19	-	-	TRBJ2-1	TGTGCCAGTAGTATTTATAGATCTGGAAACAATGAGCAGTTCTTC	CASSIYRSGNNEQFF
TRBV18	-	-	TRBJ1-3	TGTGCCAGCTCACCAACAGATCCCTGGGCTGGAAACACCATATATTTT	CASSPTDPWAGNTIYF
TRBV12-5	-	few	TRBJ2-1	TGTGCTAGTGGTTTGGCAAAAATCCGAAATAGAGTCGGTGAGCAGTTCTTC	CASGLAKIRNRVGEQFF
TRBV5-5	-	-	TRBJ1-1	TGTGCCAGCAGCTTGGCACCGGGGACGACTGAAGCTTTCTTT	CASSLAPGTTEAFF
TRBV10-3	-	-	TRBJ2-3	TGTGCCATCAGATCCCCAGGGGGGAACACAGATACGCAGTATTTT	CAIRSPGGNTDTQYF
TRBV7-7	TRBD2	once	TRBJ2-5	TGTGCCAGCAGCTTAGATTTAGCGGGAGGCCAAGAGACCCAGTACTTC	CASSLDLAGGQETQYF
TRBV5-1	-	-	TRBJ2-6	TGCGCCAGCAGCTTGGATCCCTCTGGGGCCAACGTCCTGACTTTC	CASSLDPSGANVLTF
TRBV5-3	-	-	TRBJ2-7	TGTGCCAGAAGCTGGGCAGGGTACCCCTACGAGCAGTACTTC	CARSWAGYPYEQYF
TRBV5-4	-	-	TRBJ1-2	TGTGCCAGCAGCCTCCCAGGCAGAGGTGGTAGAACCTTC	CASSLPGRGGRTF